The source of this TCR beta chain is a study of spatial heterogeneity in lung cancer. On the study more broadly: 72 TRACERx patients with early, untreated non-small cell lung cancer donated samples.

CDR3 length equals 14 residues. V lost 7 bases and J lost 7, with 14 bases in between. This clonotype is classed as medium-sized. TCRdb processed the 5' RACE reads anew with MiXCR; each CDR3 protein has one entry. The table has about 10,000 distinct CDR3 sequences, under 30% seen once. Time point: blood at routine non-recurrence follow-up after resection. Sequenced material: PBMCs, taken at follow-up. The sequence came from a female donor with early-stage non-small cell lung cancer. This chain joins TRBV12-3 or TRBV12-4 and TRBJ1-6; D gene unclear. Here the CDR3 DNA reads TGTGCCAGCACTCAGACCCCGAGGAATTCACCCCTCCACTTT. This codes for CASTQTPRNSPLHF.